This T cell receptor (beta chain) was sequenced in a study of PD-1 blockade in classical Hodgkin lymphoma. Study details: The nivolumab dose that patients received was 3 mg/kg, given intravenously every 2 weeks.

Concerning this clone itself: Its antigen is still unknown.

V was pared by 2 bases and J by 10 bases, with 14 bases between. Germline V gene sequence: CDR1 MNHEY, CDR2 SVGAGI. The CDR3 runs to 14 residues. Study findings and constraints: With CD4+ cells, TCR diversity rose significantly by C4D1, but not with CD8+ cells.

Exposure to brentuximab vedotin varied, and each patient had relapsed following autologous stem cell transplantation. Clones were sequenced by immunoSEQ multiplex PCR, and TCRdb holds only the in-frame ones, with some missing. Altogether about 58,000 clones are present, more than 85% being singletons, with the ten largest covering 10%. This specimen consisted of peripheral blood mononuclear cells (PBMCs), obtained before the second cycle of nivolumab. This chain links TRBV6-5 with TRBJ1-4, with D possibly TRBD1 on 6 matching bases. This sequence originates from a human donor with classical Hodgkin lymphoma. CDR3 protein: CASSYGQGRGKLFF. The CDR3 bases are TGTGCCAGCAGTTACGGGCAGGGGAGGGGAAAACTGTTTTTT.